This TCR beta chain was identified in a study of identical twins. Unique molecular identifiers were present on the cDNA, and a universal primer site came from template switching. MiXCR, run by TCRdb on the 5' RACE reads, gives a single entry per CDR3 protein. Of about 190,000 distinct CDR3 sequences in the sample, about 16% were seen once. Germline V gene data show CDR1 as SGHKS and CDR2 as YYEKEE (reference sequence). V gave up 3 bases and J gave up 5 bases, with 15 bases separating them. There are 14 residues in the CDR3. This clonotype has only a few counts. In addition, the sample was reused for a study of T cells expressing NK-cell markers. That study adds: Sorted CD3+CD56+NKG2C+, CD3+CD56+NKG2C- and CD3+CD56-NKG2C+ T-cell subsets were beta-chain profiled. The study found these clonotypes also leading the CD3+CD56-NKG2C+ fraction in a few donors.

The receptor was isolated from a woman aged 18 to 35 in good health. The chain joins TRBV5-5 to TRBJ2-7; D may be TRBD2 (5 bases). The source material was CD8+ T cells sorted from blood. CDR3 sequence reads: CASSSIGLVNEQYF. DNA for the CDR3: TGTGCCAGCAGCTCAATCGGACTCGTTAACGAGCAGTACTTC.